The 32 T cell receptor beta chains below all came from one sample that was sequenced in a study of post-analysis software for immune sequencing data. The study's findings and limits: Controls showed lower frequencies than patients for roughly 5 TRBV segments, and TRBV5-6, TRBV5-1 and TRBV20-1 were among these.

These receptors have no known antigen. The TCR beta cDNA libraries carried unique molecular identifiers. TCRdb reprocessed the PCR reads via MiXCR and lists one record per CDR3 protein. This sample has 550,000 to 700,000 distinct CDR3 sequences, with around 47% found just once. Sequencing was performed on blood. Source of these receptors: a girl aged 5 to 17 with multiple sclerosis.

This clonotype has a handful of counts. The rearrangement uses TRBV20-1 and TRBJ2-7, with D maybe TRBD2 (5 bases). Deletions cut 3 bases from V and 2 bases from J, with 8 bases between. Germline V gene sequence: CDR1 DFQATT, CDR2 SNEGSKA (reference sequence). The CDR3 totals 12 residues. The CDR3 loop is CSASGNTYEQYF. The CDR3 bases are TGCAGTGCTAGCGGGAATACCTACGAGCAGTACTTC.

V and J are TRBV7-9 and TRBJ2-1, with 11 nucleotides matching TRBD2. Per germline, CDR1 SEHNR and CDR2 FQNEAQ (reference sequence). This CDR3 is built from 15 residues. The V and J ends lost 1 base and 9 bases, in that order; junction bases with no gene match: 5. CDR3 DNA sequence: TGTGCCAGCAGCTTAGATTTTACTAGCGGGAGTGAGCAGTTCTTC. This sequence encodes CASSLDFTSGSEQFF.

A few counts support this clonotype. The gene calls are TRBV5-1 and TRBJ2-7, with D perhaps being TRBD1 or TRBD2 (5 bases each). Germline V gives CDR1 SGHRS, CDR2 YFSETQ. There are 14 residues in the CDR3. The V gene lost 0 bases and the J gene lost 2 bases, with 9 bases spanning the gap. The CDR3, as DNA: TGCGCCAGCAGCTTGGTACAGGAGGCCTACGAGCAGTACTTC. As protein: CASSLVQEAYEQYF.

This clonotype was observed once. One end of the junction is discordant with germline, which a read error may explain. This chain joins TRBV9 and TRBJ2-6, with a weak D call TRBD1 (6 bases). Germline values: CDR1 SGDLS, CDR2 YYNGEE. This CDR3 has 19 amino acids. The chain's CDR3 is CASSVPDSDRSSGANVRTF. Here the CDR3 DNA reads TGTGCCAGCAGCGTACCTGATTCCGACAGGAGCTCTGGGGCCAACGTCCGGACTTTC.

CDR3 in DNA: TGCAGCGTTGTACCCCCTAACACAGATACGCAGTATTTT. It translates to CSVVPPNTDTQYF. V is TRBV29-1 and J is TRBJ2-3; D gene unclear. The CDR3 is made up of 13 amino acids. Trimming removed 4 bases from V and 2 bases from J, with 10 bases in between. Germline V gene lookup returns CDR1 SQVTM and CDR2 ANQGSEA.

The V call is TRBV12-3 or TRBV12-4, the J call TRBJ1-2; perhaps TRBD1 as D (5 bases). The CDR3 contains 12 residues. V lost 2 bases to trimming and J lost 6 bases, with 7 bases between them. The CDR3 DNA follows: TGTGCCAGCAGTTTAACCAGGGATGGCTACACCTTC. Amino acids: CASSLTRDGYTF.

The count of this clonotype is one. V is TRBV3-1 and J is TRBJ2-4; D gene ambiguous. The J call is uncertain, as TRBJ2-5 better fits the DNA end. From germline, CDR1 is LGHDT and CDR2 YNNKEL (reference sequence). The CDR3 spans 12 residues. The CDR3 is CASSHTWETQYF. In nucleotides, the CDR3 is TGTGCCAGCAGCCACACCTGGGAGACCCAGTACTTC.

A remark on this clonotype: It may be a read error: a sequence one base away is much more abundant. The chain employs TRBV28 and TRBJ1-2; D unresolved. This CDR3 region has 13 residues. The V gene lost 8 bases and the J gene lost 6 bases, with 16 bases spanning the gap. Germline loops: CDR1 MDHEN, CDR2 SYDVKM. The CDR3 DNA sequence: TGTGCCAGCCGCATCACGGGGAGCAATGGCTACACCTTC. Encoded protein: CASRITGSNGYTF.

This chain links TRBV12-3 or TRBV12-4 with TRBJ1-2; TRBD1 aligns across 8 bases. There are 13 residues in the CDR3. Trimming cost V 4 bases and J 6 bases; bases outside gene matches: 4. The CDR3 DNA sequence: TGTGCCAGCAGTTGGGCAGGGGGCGATGGCTACACCTTC. Its translation: CASSWAGGDGYTF.

This chain joins TRBV29-1 and TRBJ2-3; 11 nucleotides agree with TRBD1. The V segment lost 5 bases and the J segment 2 bases; nucleotides outside the gene matches: 6. Germline V gives CDR1 SQVTM, CDR2 ANQGSEA. CDR3 length equals 15 residues. CDR3 loop: CSVWDRGTLTDTQYF. CDR3 bases: TGCAGCGTTTGGGACAGGGGGACACTCACAGATACGCAGTATTTT.

The V call is TRBV10-3, the J call TRBJ2-3, with a tentative D call TRBD2 (6 bases). The CDR3 covers 14 residues. Between the trimmed V and J ends, which lost 0 bases and 3 bases, there was a span of 7 bases. Germline-derived CDR1 and CDR2 are ENHRY and SYGVKD. CDR3 amino acids: CAISESGGTDTQYF. DNA of the CDR3: TGTGCCATCAGTGAGTCGGGGGGTACAGATACGCAGTATTTT.

This chain uses TRBV29-1 with TRBJ2-1; 9 bases line up with TRBD1. Judging by the DNA end, TRBJ2-7 fits better; the J call may be wrong. The V gene's germline CDR1 is SQVTM and CDR2 ANQGSEA. The CDR3 totals 14 residues. In DNA form, the CDR3 reads TGCAGCGTCCATTCGGGACAGGGCCACAATGAGCAGTACTTC. It specifies CSVHSGQGHNEQYF.

The genes are TRBV5-6 and TRBJ2-1; D call uncertain. The V end lost 0 bases, the J end lost 8 bases, and 6 bases lay between the germline ends. From germline, CDR1 is SGHDT and CDR2 YYEEEE. This CDR3 has 12 amino acids. DNA of the CDR3: TGTGCCAGCAGCTTGGCCCGCTATGAGCAGTTCTTC. Its translation: CASSLARYEQFF. Together with reference TRBV5-6 and TRBJ2-1, the CDR3 gives the full variable domain: DAGVTQSPTHLIKTRGQQVTLRCSPKSGHDTVSWYQQALGQGPQFIFQYYEEEERQRGNFPDRFSGHQFPNYSSELNVNALLLGDSALYLCASSLARYEQFFGPGTRLTVL.

This clonotype occurred a few times. The rearrangement links TRBV5-1 to TRBJ1-1, with D perhaps TRBD1 (5 bases). Trimming stripped 7 bases from V and 2 bases from J, with 12 bases between. CDR1 is SGHRS, CDR2 YFSETQ, per germline. The CDR3 has 13 amino acids. Here the CDR3 reads CASGLQANTEAFF. Here the CDR3 DNA reads TGCGCCAGCGGCCTACAGGCAAACACTGAAGCTTTCTTT.

This chain connects TRBV13 to TRBJ2-1; 7 nucleotides line up with TRBD1. Trimming removed 3 bases from V and 10 bases from J; junction bases left unmatched: 21. The germline gives CDR1 PRHDT, CDR2 FYEKMQ (reference sequence). There are 18 residues in the CDR3. DNA for the CDR3: TGTGCCAGCAGCTTGAGTTCTAGTTGGACAGGACGTTTTTACGAGCAGTTCTTC. Protein product: CASSLSSSWTGRFYEQFF.

The CDR3 DNA follows: TGTGCCAGCAGCGAGATAGAGGGGGCCGGCTACACCTTC. It yields the protein CASSEIEGAGYTF. V usage is TRBV7-2 and J usage is TRBJ1-2, with 7 bases that match TRBD1. Germline loops: CDR1 SGHTA, CDR2 FQGNSA. V shed 5 bases and J 8 bases; nucleotides not matched to a gene: 8. CDR3 size: 13 residues.

This clonotype has only a few counts. The chain couples TRBV12-3 or TRBV12-4 to TRBJ1-1, with a tentative D call TRBD1 (5 bases). CDR3 size: 15 residues. Between the trimmed V and J ends, which lost 5 bases and 4 bases, there was a span of 17 bases. CDR3: CASSPGYGGGTEAFF. The DNA of the CDR3 is TGTGCCAGCAGTCCGGGGTATGGGGGGGGCACTGAAGCTTTCTTT.

CDR3 residues: CASSLGQGQIETQYF. The CDR3 nucleotides read TGTGCCAGCAGTTTAGGACAGGGGCAGATAGAGACCCAGTACTTC. This chain connects TRBV12-3 or TRBV12-4 to TRBJ2-7, with 8 bases identical to TRBD1. The J call is uncertain, as TRBJ2-5 better fits the DNA end. The CDR3 sequence is 15 residues long.

This clonotype was counted only a few times. The chain links TRBV10-1 to TRBJ2-1; 7 bases are a match to TRBD1. Trimming took 6 bases from V and 0 from J; bases not matched to a gene: 5. Germline-derived CDR1 and CDR2 are WNHNN and SYGVQD (reference sequence). The CDR3 has 15 amino acids. CDR3 bases: TGCGCCAGCAGCAAGACAGGGAGCTCCTACAATGAGCAGTTCTTC. Translated: CASSKTGSSYNEQFF.

There are a few counts of this clonotype. The CDR3 reads CASSYSTSRYIQYF. The CDR3 DNA is TGTGCCAGCAGTTACTCGACTAGCCGGTACATTCAGTACTTC. The chain has TRBV6-5 and TRBJ2-4; 7 nucleotides match TRBD2. The V segment lost 0 bases and the J segment 8 bases; nucleotides outside the gene matches: 4. CDR3 length equals 14 residues. CDR1 and CDR2 from the germline V gene are MNHEY and SVGAGI.

This chain links TRBV7-9 with TRBJ1-2, with a weak D call TRBD1 (6 bases). From germline, CDR1 is SEHNR and CDR2 FQNEAQ (reference sequence). V was pared by 5 bases and J by 8 bases, with 15 bases between. CDR3 length: 13 residues. The CDR3 region is CASSQQGPGGYTF. In nucleotides, the CDR3 is TGTGCCAGCAGCCAACAGGGCCCAGGGGGCTACACCTTC.

The chain couples TRBV29-1 to TRBJ2-4; D is unclear. The CDR3 contains 15 residues. From germline, CDR1 is SQVTM and CDR2 ANQGSEA. The ends were cut back, 0 bases at V and 1 base at J, with 10 bases in the middle. CDR3 DNA sequence: TGCAGCGTTGAAGAGGAAAGGGTTGCCAAAAACATTCAGTACTTC. This codes for CSVEEERVAKNIQYF.

The table lists this clonotype with a few counts. The chain carries TRBV6-1 and TRBJ2-5; perhaps D is TRBD1 or TRBD2 (5 bases each). This CDR3 is built from 13 residues. In germline, CDR1 is MNHNS, CDR2 SASEGT. V gave up 8 bases and J gave up 5 bases, with 15 bases separating them. The CDR3 loop reads CASSRRGWETQYF. Written as DNA, the CDR3 is TGTGCCAGCTCTCGCCGGGGCTGGGAGACCCAGTACTTC.

The chain employs TRBV10-3 and TRBJ2-3; 8 bases are shared with TRBD1. V lost 8 bases and J lost 6; bases outside the gene matches: 10. The CDR3 length is 14 residues. Per germline, CDR1 ENHRY and CDR2 SYGVKD. CDR3 residues: CAIGQGRDMDTQYF. The DNA for the CDR3 is TGTGCCATCGGACAGGGTAGAGACATGGATACGCAGTATTTT.

The chain has TRBV18 and TRBJ1-4; D gene uncertain. CDR1 and CDR2 (germline): KGHSH, LQKENI. Trimming pared 4 bases from V and 0 bases from J, leaving 9 bases between. The CDR3 loop spans 15 amino acids. The CDR3 DNA reads as TGTGCCAGCTCACGAAGCGGGTCAACTAATGAAAAACTGTTTTTT. Its protein is CASSRSGSTNEKLFF.

The CDR3 here is CASSFGTSGGIQETQYF. The CDR3 DNA follows: TGTGCCAGCAGCTTCGGCACTAGCGGGGGGATCCAAGAGACCCAGTACTTC. The rearrangement links TRBV7-9 to TRBJ2-5; 12 nucleotides line up with TRBD2. The CDR3 consists of 17 residues. With V trimmed by 3 bases and J by 1 base, 6 bases remained unmatched. Germline loops: CDR1 SEHNR, CDR2 FQNEAQ (reference sequence).

The chain combines TRBV4-2 with TRBJ1-2; maybe TRBD1 (5 bases). The CDR3 is made up of 14 amino acids. V lost 1 base and J 8 bases, leaving 14 bases between the germline ends. Germline CDR1 is LGHNA and CDR2 is YNFKEQ. The CDR3 protein is CASSQGGRPLGYTF. DNA for the CDR3: TGTGCCAGCAGCCAAGGGGGGAGGCCCTTAGGCTACACCTTC.

The genes are TRBV6-2 or TRBV6-3 and TRBJ2-7, with D possibly being TRBD2 (6 bases). The V gene's germline CDR1 is MNHEY and CDR2 SVGEGT. CDR3 length equals 16 residues. Between the trimmed V and J ends, which lost 5 bases and 6 bases, there was a span of 23 bases. The CDR3 loop reads CASSGGLAGFDGEQYF. CDR3 nucleotides: TGTGCCAGCAGTGGCGGGTTGGCGGGGTTCGACGGCGAGCAGTACTTC.

This clonotype has only a few counts. This chain uses TRBV29-1 with TRBJ1-2; D is unresolved. The V end lost 5 bases, the J end lost 4 bases, and 11 bases lay between the germline ends. CDR3 length equals 12 residues. CDR1 and CDR2 from the germline V gene are SQVTM and ANQGSEA. CDR3 sequence reads: CSVSRGIYGYTF. The CDR3 nucleotides read TGCAGCGTTTCTCGAGGGATCTATGGCTACACCTTC. The whole variable domain, remainder taken from reference TRBV29-1 and TRBJ1-2, is SAVISQKPSRDICQRGTSLTIQCQVDSQVTMMFWYRQQPGQSLTLIATANQGSEATYESGFVIDKFPISRPNLTFSTLTVSNMSPEDSSIYLCSVSRGIYGYTFGSGTRLTVV.

V is TRBV3-1 and J is TRBJ2-1; D possibly uses TRBD1 or TRBD2 (7 bases each). The CDR3 contains 19 residues. Trimming removed 4 bases from V and 2 bases from J, with 24 bases in between. Germline CDR1 LGHDT, CDR2 YNNKEL (reference sequence). In DNA form, the CDR3 reads TGTGCCAGCAGCCTCAATTGGGGAGGGGGCCTATCCCCCTACAATGAGCAGTTCTTC. Its translation: CASSLNWGGGLSPYNEQFF.

This clonotype was counted only a few times. The chain links TRBV20-1 to TRBJ2-7; 9 nucleotides align to TRBD2. V trimming: 6 bases; J trimming: 2 bases; junction bases outside the gene matches: 5. This CDR3 has 13 residues. Germline V CDR1 and CDR2: DFQATT, SNEGSKA (reference sequence). CDR3 in amino acids: CSARPSGAYEQYF. CDR3 nucleotides: TGCAGTGCCAGGCCTAGCGGGGCCTACGAGCAGTACTTC.

This chain uses TRBV13 with TRBJ2-1; perhaps TRBD2 as D (5 bases). Trimming cost V 1 base and J 7 bases, with 11 bases left between them. This CDR3 region has 14 residues. CDR1 is PRHDT, CDR2 FYEKMQ, per germline (reference sequence). The CDR3 nucleotides read TGTGCCAGCAGCTTAGTGGGAGTAGCTAATGAGCAGTTCTTC. It encodes CASSLVGVANEQFF. Full variable domain (remainder filled in from reference TRBV13 and TRBJ2-1): AAGVIQSPRHLIKEKRETATLKCYPIPRHDTVYWYQQGPGQDPQFLISFYEKMQSDKGSIPDRFSAQQFSDYHSELNMSSLELGDSALYFCASSLVGVANEQFFGPGTRLTVL.